Given below is one T cell receptor beta chain in context. Its recognized antigen is unknown. No much larger clone exists at a distance of one base, and base qualities are not known. These data belong to a study of T-cell reconstitution after alpha-beta-depleted transplantation in children (dated by TCRdb to 2016 to 2017). With regard to the full study: The study quantitatively tracked T-cell immune reconstitution after TCRalphabeta/CD19-depleted allogeneic hematopoietic cell transplantation in children using TCR repertoire profiling.

The CDR3 contains 15 residues, cysteine and phenylalanine counted. Only the CDR3 part of the read is kept: 45 bases, read in frame from the first base. According to the germline V gene, CDR1 reads MGHRA and CDR2 reads YSYEKL. The V end loses 0 bases and the J end loses 0 bases, and a stretch of 9 bases separates them. Libraries came from PCR. Sequenced on an Illumina HiSeq 2500. Molecular barcoding was employed in the preparation of TCR libraries, with unique molecular identifiers being used to normalize TCRbeta repertoire quantification. The public sequencing data were trimmed at Q25 with fastp and processed into clonotypes with MiXCR by TCRdb, which kept only in-frame beta chains. All rows with the same CDR3 protein become a single entry with the most common DNA and genes. This sample comprises approximately 420,000 distinct CDR3 sequences, approximately 10% of them detected only once. 4.5% to 7% of the sample belongs to the ten largest clones.

The rearrangement joined TRBV4-1 to TRBJ2-7; the D gene assignment is ambiguous. This TCR was sampled from a human donor who donated a stem cell graft to a child with acute myeloid leukemia. The input for sequencing was PBMCs from the stem cell graft donor, taken from the stem cell graft. The nucleotides are TGCGCCAGCAGCCAAGAGGCTAGTAGCTCCTACGAGCAGTACTTC. It encodes CASSQEASSSYEQYF.